These 5 T cell receptor beta chains came from one sample sequenced in a study of shared clonotypes between healthy human individuals (TCRdb year 2020). Library prep was done by the immunoSEQ multiplex PCR assay. TCRdb obtained this table from immuneACCESS and retained in-frame rearrangements with V and J assigned. These tables miss some clones; where compared with another copy, unresolved V genes account for less than half of the shortfall, and the remainder is unexplained. Across this sample there are about 490,000 clones, with over 60% seen only once. The leading ten clones occupy 10% to 15% of the sample. Material for sequencing was PBMCs. These receptors were taken from a middle-aged woman in good health. Some clones in this sample may be carry-over from other donors' samples.

The chain carries TRBV10-1 and TRBJ2-7, with 9 bases identical to TRBD1. The CDR3 consists of 16 residues. Trimming removed 0 bases from V and 3 bases from J; junction bases left unmatched: 6. Looked up from germline, CDR1 is WNHNN and CDR2 is SYGVQD (reference sequence). CDR3 DNA sequence: TGCGCCAGCAGTGAGTCCGGGACAGGGAAGATCTACGAGCAGTACTTC. This sequence encodes CASSESGTGKIYEQYF.

The chain uses TRBV29-1 and TRBJ2-7; no clear D. The V gene's germline CDR1 is SQVTM and CDR2 ANQGSEA. The germline V and J ends were trimmed by 7 bases and 3 bases, with 10 bases remaining between them. The CDR3 is 11 amino acids. DNA of the CDR3: TGCAGCGCCGCACGCAGCTACGAGCAGTACTTC. Protein product: CSAARSYEQYF.

V and J are TRBV6-1 and TRBJ2-5; tentatively, D is TRBD2 (6 bases). This CDR3 has 15 residues. Germline CDR1 and CDR2: MNHNS and SASEGT. V lost 7 bases, J lost 5 bases, and 20 bases lay in between. This chain's CDR3 is CASTLVTGVAETQYF. The CDR3 DNA reads as TGTGCCAGCACCCTAGTGACGGGAGTAGCGGAGACCCAGTACTTC.

V gene TRBV4-2 combines with J gene TRBJ2-2; TRBD2 aligns across 13 bases. The V gene's germline CDR1 is LGHNA and CDR2 YNFKEQ. Trimming took 1 base from V and 7 from J; bases not matched to a gene: 6. There are 17 residues in the CDR3. In nucleotides, the CDR3 is TGTGCCAGCAGCCAAGGGACTAGCGGGAGTCATAACGGGGAGCTGTTTTTT. It translates to CASSQGTSGSHNGELFF.

This sequence joins TRBV9 and TRBJ2-7, with a tentative D call TRBD2 (5 bases). The CDR3 is made up of 14 amino acids. Germline loops: CDR1 SGDLS, CDR2 YYNGEE. Trimming took off 4 bases at V and 1 base at J, with 12 bases between the two ends. The chain's CDR3 is CASSPQSGSYEQYF. The CDR3 DNA reads as TGTGCCAGCAGCCCTCAGTCGGGATCCTACGAGCAGTACTTC.